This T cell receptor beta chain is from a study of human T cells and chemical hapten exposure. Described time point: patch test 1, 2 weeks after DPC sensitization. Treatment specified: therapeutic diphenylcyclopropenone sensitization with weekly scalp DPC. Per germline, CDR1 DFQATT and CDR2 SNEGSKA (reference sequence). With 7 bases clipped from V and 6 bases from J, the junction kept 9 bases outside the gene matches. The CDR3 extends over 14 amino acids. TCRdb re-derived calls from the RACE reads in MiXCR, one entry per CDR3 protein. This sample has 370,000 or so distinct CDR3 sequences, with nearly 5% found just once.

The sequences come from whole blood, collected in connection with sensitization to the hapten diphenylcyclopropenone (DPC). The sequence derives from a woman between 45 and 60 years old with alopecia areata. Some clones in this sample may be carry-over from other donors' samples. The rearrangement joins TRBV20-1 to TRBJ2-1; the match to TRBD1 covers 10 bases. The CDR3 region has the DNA TGCAGTGGCGTGCGACAGGGGGCTACCAATGAGCAGTTCTTC. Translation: CSGVRQGATNEQFF.